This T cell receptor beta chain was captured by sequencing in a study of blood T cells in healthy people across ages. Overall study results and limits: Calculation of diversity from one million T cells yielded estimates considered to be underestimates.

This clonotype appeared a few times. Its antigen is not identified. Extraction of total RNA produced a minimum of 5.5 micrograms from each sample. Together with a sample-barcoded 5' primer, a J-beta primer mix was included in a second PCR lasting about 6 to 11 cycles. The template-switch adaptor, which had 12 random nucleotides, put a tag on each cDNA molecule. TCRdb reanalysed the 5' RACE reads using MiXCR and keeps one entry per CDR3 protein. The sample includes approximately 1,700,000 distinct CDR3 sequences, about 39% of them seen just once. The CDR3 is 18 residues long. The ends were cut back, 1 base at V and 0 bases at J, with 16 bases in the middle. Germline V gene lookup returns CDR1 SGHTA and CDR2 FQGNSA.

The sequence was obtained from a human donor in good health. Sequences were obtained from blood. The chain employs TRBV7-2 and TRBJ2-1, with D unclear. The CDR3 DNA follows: TGTGCCAGCAGCTTAGGGACGATGGTTGGTGCCTCCTACAATGAGCAGTTCTTC. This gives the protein CASSLGTMVGASYNEQFF.